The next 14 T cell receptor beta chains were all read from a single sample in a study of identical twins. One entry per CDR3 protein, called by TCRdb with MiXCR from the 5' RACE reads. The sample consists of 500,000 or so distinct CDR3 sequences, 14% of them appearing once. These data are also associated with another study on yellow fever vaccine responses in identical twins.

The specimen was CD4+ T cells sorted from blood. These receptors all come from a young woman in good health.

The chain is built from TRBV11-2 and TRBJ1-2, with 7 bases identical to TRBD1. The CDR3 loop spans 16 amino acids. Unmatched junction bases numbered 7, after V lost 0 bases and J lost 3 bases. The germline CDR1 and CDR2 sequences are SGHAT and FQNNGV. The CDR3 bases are TGTGCCAGCAGCTTAGATGCAGGAGGGGGCTACTATGGCTACACCTTC. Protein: CASSLDAGGGYYGYTF.

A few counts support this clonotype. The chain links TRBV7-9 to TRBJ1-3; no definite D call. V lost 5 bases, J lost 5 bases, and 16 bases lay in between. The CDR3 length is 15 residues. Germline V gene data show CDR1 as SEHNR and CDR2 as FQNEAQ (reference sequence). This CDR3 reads CASSADGSHRNTIYF. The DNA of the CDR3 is TGTGCCAGCAGCGCGGACGGAAGCCACCGAAACACCATATATTTT.

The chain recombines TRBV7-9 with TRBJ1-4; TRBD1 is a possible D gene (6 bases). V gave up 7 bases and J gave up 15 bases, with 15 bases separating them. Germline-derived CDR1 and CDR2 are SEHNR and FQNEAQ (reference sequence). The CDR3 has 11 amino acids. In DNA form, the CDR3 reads TGTGCCAGCACCGAAGGGGGACTGTTGTTTTTT. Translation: CASTEGGLLFF.

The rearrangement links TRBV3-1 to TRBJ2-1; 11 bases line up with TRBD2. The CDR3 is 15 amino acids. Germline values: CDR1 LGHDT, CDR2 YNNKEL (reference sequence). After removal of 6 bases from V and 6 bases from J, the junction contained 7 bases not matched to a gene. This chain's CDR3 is CASRTGTSGSNEQFF. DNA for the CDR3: TGTGCCAGCAGAACTGGGACTAGCGGAAGCAATGAGCAGTTCTTC.

CDR3 amino acids: CATSRVDRDFGNTIYF. CDR3 nucleotides: TGTGCCACCAGCAGGGTAGACAGGGACTTCGGAAACACCATATATTTT. The chain carries TRBV15 and TRBJ1-3; 7 bases fit TRBD1. The CDR3 contains 16 residues. V lost 3 bases and J lost 4; bases outside the gene matches: 9. The germline gives CDR1 LNHNV, CDR2 YYDKDF (reference sequence).

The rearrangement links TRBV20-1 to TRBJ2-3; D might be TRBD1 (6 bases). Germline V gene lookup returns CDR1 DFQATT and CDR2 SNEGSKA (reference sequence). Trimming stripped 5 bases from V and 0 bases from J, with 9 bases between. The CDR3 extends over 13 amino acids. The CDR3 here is CSALDRSTDTQYF. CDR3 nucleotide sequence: TGCAGTGCTTTGGACAGAAGCACAGATACGCAGTATTTT.

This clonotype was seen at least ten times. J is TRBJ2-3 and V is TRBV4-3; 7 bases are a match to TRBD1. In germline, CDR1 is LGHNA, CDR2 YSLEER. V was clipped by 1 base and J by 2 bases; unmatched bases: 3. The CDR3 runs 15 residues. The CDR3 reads CASSQGGQNTDTQYF. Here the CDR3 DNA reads TGCGCCAGCAGCCAAGGGGGACAGAACACAGATACGCAGTATTTT.

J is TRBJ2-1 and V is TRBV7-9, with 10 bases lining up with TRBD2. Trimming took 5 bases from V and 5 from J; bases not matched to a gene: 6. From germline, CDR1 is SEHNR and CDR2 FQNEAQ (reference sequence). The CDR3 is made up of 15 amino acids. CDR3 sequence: CASSPGTSANNEQFF. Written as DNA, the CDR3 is TGTGCCAGCAGCCCAGGGACTAGCGCCAACAATGAGCAGTTCTTC.

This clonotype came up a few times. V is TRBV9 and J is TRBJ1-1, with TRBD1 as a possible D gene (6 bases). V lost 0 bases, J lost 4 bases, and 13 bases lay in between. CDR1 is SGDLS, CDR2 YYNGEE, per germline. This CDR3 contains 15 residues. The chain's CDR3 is CASSVEPGGLTEAFF. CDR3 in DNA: TGTGCCAGCAGCGTAGAGCCGGGGGGCCTCACTGAAGCTTTCTTT.

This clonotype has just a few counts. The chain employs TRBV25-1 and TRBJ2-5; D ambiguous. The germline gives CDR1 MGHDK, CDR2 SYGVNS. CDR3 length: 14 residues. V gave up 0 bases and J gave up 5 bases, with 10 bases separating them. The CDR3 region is CASSEYFGRETQYF. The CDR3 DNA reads TGTGCCAGCAGTGAATACTTCGGGCGGGAGACCCAGTACTTC.

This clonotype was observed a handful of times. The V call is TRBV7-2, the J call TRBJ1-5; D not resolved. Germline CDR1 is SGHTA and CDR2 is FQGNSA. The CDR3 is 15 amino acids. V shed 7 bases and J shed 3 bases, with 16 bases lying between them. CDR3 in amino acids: CASTKEVVSNQPQHF. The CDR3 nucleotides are TGTGCCAGCACCAAGGAGGTGGTTTCCAATCAGCCCCAGCATTTT.

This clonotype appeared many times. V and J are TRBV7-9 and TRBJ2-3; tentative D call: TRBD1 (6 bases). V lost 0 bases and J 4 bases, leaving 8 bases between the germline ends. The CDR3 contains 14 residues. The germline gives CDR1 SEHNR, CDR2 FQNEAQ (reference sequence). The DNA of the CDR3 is TGTGCCAGCAGCTTAGCGCGACAGGCAGATACGCAGTATTTT. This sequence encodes CASSLARQADTQYF.

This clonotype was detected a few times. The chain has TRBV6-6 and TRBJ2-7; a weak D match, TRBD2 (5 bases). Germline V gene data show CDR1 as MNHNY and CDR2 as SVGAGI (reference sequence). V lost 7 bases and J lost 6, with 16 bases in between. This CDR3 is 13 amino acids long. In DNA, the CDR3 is TGTGCCAGCACGAGTGGACGGACTTCCGAGCAGTACTTC. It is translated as CASTSGRTSEQYF.

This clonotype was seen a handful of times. CDR3 in amino acids: CSVVKGRNTEAFF. Here the CDR3 DNA reads TGCAGCGTTGTTAAGGGGCGGAACACTGAAGCTTTCTTT. The genes are TRBV29-1 and TRBJ1-1; weak D call: TRBD1 (5 bases). V gave up 4 bases and J gave up 1 base, with 10 bases separating them. Germline V gives CDR1 SQVTM, CDR2 ANQGSEA. The CDR3 totals 13 residues. The full variable domain, completed using reference TRBV29-1 and TRBJ1-1, is SAVISQKPSRDICQRGTSLTIQCQVDSQVTMMFWYRQQPGQSLTLIATANQGSEATYESGFVIDKFPISRPNLTFSTLTVSNMSPEDSSIYLCSVVKGRNTEAFFGQGTRLTVV.